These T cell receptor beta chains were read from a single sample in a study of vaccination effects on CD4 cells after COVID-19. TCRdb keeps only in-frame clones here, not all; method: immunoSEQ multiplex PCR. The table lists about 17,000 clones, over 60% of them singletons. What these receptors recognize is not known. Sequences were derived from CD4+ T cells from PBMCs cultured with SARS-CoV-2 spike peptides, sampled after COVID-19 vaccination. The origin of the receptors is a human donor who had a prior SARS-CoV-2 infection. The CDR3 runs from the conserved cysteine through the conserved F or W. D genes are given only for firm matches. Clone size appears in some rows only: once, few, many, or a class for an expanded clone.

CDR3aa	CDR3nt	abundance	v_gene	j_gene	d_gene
CATSPDREYGELFF	TGTGCCACCAGCCCGGACAGGGAATACGGGGAGCTGTTTTTT	NA	TRBV15	TRBJ2-2	TRBD1
CASSSARSYGYTF	TGTGCCAGCAGCTCCGCCCGAAGCTATGGCTACACCTTC	NA	TRBV5-4	TRBJ1-2	NA
CASRFSRNTGELFF	TGTGCCAGCAGATTTTCTAGGAACACCGGGGAGCTGTTTTTT	NA	TRBV27	TRBJ2-2	NA
CASSYPSGSSDTQYF	TGTGCCAGTAGTTACCCTAGCGGGAGCTCAGATACGCAGTATTTT	NA	TRBV19	TRBJ2-3	TRBD2
CASSLIRLGYEQYF	TGTGCCAGCAGCTTAATCAGGTTGGGCTACGAGCAGTACTTC	once	TRBV11-3	TRBJ2-7	NA
CASLAGNTGELFF	TGTGCATCCCTAGCGGGGAACACCGGGGAGCTGTTTTTT	NA	TRBV7-8	TRBJ2-2	TRBD2
CASSLRGTYADTQYF	TGTGCCAGCAGCTTAAGAGGCACCTACGCAGATACGCAGTATTTT	NA	TRBV7-3	TRBJ2-3	NA
CASSHPETSGGVEQFF	TGCGCCAGCAGCCACCCAGAGACTAGCGGGGGTGTTGAGCAGTTCTTC	NA	TRBV4-1	TRBJ2-1	TRBD2
CASSEYRAGANTGELFF	TGTGCCAGCAGCGAGTACCGTGCGGGGGCGAACACCGGGGAGCTGTTTTTT	few	TRBV5-4	TRBJ2-2	TRBD2
CASSLVGGAKNIQYF	TGTGCCAGCAGCTTAGTGGGGGGTGCCAAAAACATTCAGTACTTC	NA	TRBV7-9	TRBJ2-4	NA
CASSRLAGVRNEQFF	TGCGCCAGCAGCAGACTAGCGGGGGTAAGGAATGAGCAGTTCTTC	few	TRBV5-1	TRBJ2-1	TRBD2
CASSYEWGAEQFF	TGTGCCAGCAGTTACGAGTGGGGCGCAGAGCAGTTCTTC	few	TRBV6-6	TRBJ2-1	NA
CASSPGSSTDTQYF	TGTGCCAGCAGTCCCGGCAGCAGCACAGATACGCAGTATTTT	few	TRBV2	TRBJ2-3	NA
CASSIGTSQDEQYF	TGTGCCAGTAGTATAGGGACTAGCCAAGATGAGCAGTACTTC	NA	TRBV19	TRBJ2-7	TRBD2
CASSLSTRQGLREQYF	TGTGCCAGCAGTTTATCGACTAGGCAGGGATTGCGGGAGCAGTACTTC	once	TRBV27	TRBJ2-7	NA
CASSNRPGAGFSAFF	TGTGCCAGTAGTAACCGCCCAGGAGCAGGGTTTTCAGCTTTCTTT	NA	TRBV19	TRBJ1-1	NA
CAMGTGIGYTF	TGTGCCATGGGGACAGGGATTGGCTACACCTTC	NA	TRBV10-3	TRBJ1-2	TRBD1
CASSPGQGYGYTF	TGTGCCAGCAGTCCCGGACAGGGGTATGGCTACACCTTC	NA	TRBV28	TRBJ1-2	TRBD1
CASSLAAGAYEQYF	TGCGCCAGCAGCTTGGCTGCAGGGGCCTACGAGCAGTACTTC	NA	TRBV5-1	TRBJ2-7	NA
CASSFNTGELFF	TGTGCCAGCAGCTTTAACACCGGGGAGCTGTTTTTT	NA	TRBV7-9	TRBJ2-2	NA
CAWSRDSNTEAFF	TGTGCCTGGAGTAGGGACAGTAACACTGAAGCTTTCTTT	medium-sized	TRBV30	TRBJ1-1	TRBD1
CASSYSGSGQPQHF	TGTGCCAGCAGTTACTCGGGGTCGGGCCAGCCCCAGCATTTT	NA	TRBV6-2/TRBV6-3	TRBJ1-5	NA
CASSQEAVPGIAQYF	TGTGCCAGCAGCCAAGAAGCGGTACCAGGGATAGCACAGTACTTC	few	TRBV3-1/TRBV3-2	TRBJ2-5	NA
CASSSDREGYGYTF	TGTGCCAGCAGCTCGGACAGGGAAGGCTATGGCTACACCTTC	NA	TRBV7-9	TRBJ1-2	TRBD1
CASSHASGAPPYNEQFF	TGTGCCAGCAGCCATGCATCCGGGGCCCCCCCCTACAATGAGCAGTTCTTC	NA	TRBV7-2	TRBJ2-1	NA
CASNIQGANEQYF	TGCGCCAGCAACATACAGGGGGCAAACGAGCAGTACTTC	NA	TRBV5-1	TRBJ2-7	TRBD1
CASSYLAGAYNEQFF	TGCGCCAGCAGTTACTTAGCGGGGGCCTACAATGAGCAGTTCTTC	NA	TRBV5-1	TRBJ2-1	TRBD2
CASSFSTVAFF	TGTGCCAGCAGCTTCTCGACCGTCGCTTTCTTT	NA	TRBV5-6	TRBJ1-1	NA
CASSQERGQGGYTF	TGCGCCAGCAGCCAAGAGAGGGGGCAAGGTGGCTACACCTTC	once	TRBV4-3	TRBJ1-2	TRBD1
CASSTSLTAASGNTIYF	TGTGCCAGCAGTACTTCCTTGACAGCGGCCTCTGGAAACACCATATATTTT	few	TRBV6-2/TRBV6-3	TRBJ1-3	NA
CASSPTGSGANVLTF	TGTGCCAGCAGCCCGACAGGGTCGGGGGCCAACGTCCTGACTTTC	once	TRBV5-4	TRBJ2-6	TRBD1
CASCRDYSEQYF	TGTGCCAGTTGCCGGGATTATAGCGAGCAGTACTTC	once	TRBV6-5	TRBJ2-7	NA
CASSSPGQGIYEQYF	TGTGCCAGCAGTTCCCCGGGACAGGGGATTTACGAGCAGTACTTC	NA	TRBV25-1	TRBJ2-7	TRBD1
CASSSGTASNTGELFF	TGTGCCAGCTCCTCCGGGACGGCATCGAACACCGGGGAGCTGTTTTTT	once	TRBV18	TRBJ2-2	NA
CASSLGTSYGYTF	TGTGCCAGCAGCCTAGGGACTTCCTATGGCTACACCTTC	once	TRBV3-1/TRBV3-2	TRBJ1-2	NA
CASSPPTSDGRDTQYF	TGCGCCAGCAGCCCTCCTACTAGCGATGGTAGAGATACGCAGTATTTT	NA	TRBV5-1	TRBJ2-3	TRBD2
CASSLSGAGGADGYTF	TGTGCCAGCAGCTTATCGGGTGCGGGGGGCGCCGATGGCTACACCTTC	NA	TRBV7-3	TRBJ1-2	NA
CASSPTGYSGNTIYF	TGTGCCAGCAGCCCAACAGGGTACTCTGGAAACACCATATATTTT	NA	TRBV7-8	TRBJ1-3	NA
CASVGAEPLTSGNTIYF	TGTGCCAGCGTTGGGGCAGAACCCTTAACCTCTGGAAACACCATATATTTT	NA	TRBV21-1	TRBJ1-3	NA
CASSLGSGGNNEQFF	TGTGCCAGCAGCTTAGGCAGCGGGGGTAACAATGAGCAGTTCTTC	NA	TRBV11-3	TRBJ2-1	TRBD2
CASSIIGGRFGYTF	TGTGCCAGTAGTATAATTGGAGGACGATTTGGCTACACCTTC	NA	TRBV19	TRBJ1-2	NA